A selection of T cell receptor beta chains follows, all from one sample in a study of blood T cell repertoires in COVID-19. Sequenced by immunoSEQ multiplex PCR; TCRdb stores in-frame clones only, minus some. The sample holds hundreds of thousands of clones; more than 90% are singletons and the top ten take roughly 2.5%. The specimen sequenced was PBMCs or T cells enriched from blood (not recorded which). These receptors were obtained from a man aged 60 to 69 who had recovered from COVID-19. The CDR3 runs from the conserved cysteine through the conserved F or W. The D gene is left open where the match is weak. The size entry is marked missing in some rows and otherwise reads once, few, many or a size class.

CDR3aa: CAWARGSTGELFF; CDR3nt: TGTGCCTGGGCCCGGGGTTCCACCGGGGAGCTGTTTTTT; len: 13; d_gene: .; v_gene: TRBV30; j_gene: TRBJ2-2; abundance: .
CDR3aa: CASSLTGGTEAFF; CDR3nt: TGTGCCAGCAGCTTAACAGGGGGGACTGAAGCTTTCTTT; len: 13; d_gene: TRBD1; v_gene: TRBV7-9; j_gene: TRBJ1-1; abundance: few
CDR3aa: CASSLSTRDEQFF; CDR3nt: TGTGCCAGCAGCTTATCGACCAGGGATGAGCAGTTCTTC; len: 13; d_gene: .; v_gene: TRBV7-9; j_gene: TRBJ2-1; abundance: few
CDR3aa: CASSLRRGGVNTEAFF; CDR3nt: TGTGCCAGCAGCTTAAGAAGGGGGGGCGTAAACACTGAAGCTTTCTTT; len: 16; d_gene: .; v_gene: TRBV7-2; j_gene: TRBJ1-1; abundance: .
CDR3aa: CASSPPGGNEQFF; CDR3nt: TGTGCCAGCAGCCCCCCAGGGGGCAATGAGCAGTTCTTC; len: 13; d_gene: TRBD1; v_gene: TRBV7-8; j_gene: TRBJ2-1; abundance: .
CDR3aa: CASSQGYGYTF; CDR3nt: TGTGCCAGCAGTCAGGGCTATGGCTACACCTTC; len: 11; d_gene: .; v_gene: TRBV12-3/TRBV12-4; j_gene: TRBJ1-2; abundance: .
CDR3aa: CASSLRGPFQPQHF; CDR3nt: TGTGCCAGCAGTTTACGTGGGCCGTTTCAGCCCCAGCATTTT; len: 14; d_gene: .; v_gene: TRBV28; j_gene: TRBJ1-5; abundance: .
CDR3aa: CATRADRDAYNEQFF; CDR3nt: TGTGCCACCAGGGCGGACAGGGACGCCTACAATGAGCAGTTCTTC; len: 15; d_gene: TRBD1; v_gene: TRBV24-1; j_gene: TRBJ2-1; abundance: .
CDR3aa: CASAGAGTNEKLFF; CDR3nt: TGCGCCAGCGCCGGAGCAGGGACAAATGAAAAACTGTTTTTT; len: 14; d_gene: .; v_gene: TRBV5-1; j_gene: TRBJ1-4; abundance: .
CDR3aa: CASSQTGTAHQETQYF; CDR3nt: TGTGCCAGCAGCCAAACCGGGACAGCGCACCAAGAGACCCAGTACTTC; len: 16; d_gene: TRBD1; v_gene: TRBV11-2; j_gene: TRBJ2-5; abundance: .
CDR3aa: CASSLIMVRGATGELFF; CDR3nt: TGTGCCAGCAGCTTAATCATGGTCAGGGGTGCCACCGGGGAGCTGTTTTTT; len: 17; d_gene: .; v_gene: TRBV7-8; j_gene: TRBJ2-2; abundance: .
CDR3aa: CASSQALQMNTEAFF; CDR3nt: TGTGCCAGCAGCCAAGCCCTACAGATGAACACTGAAGCTTTCTTT; len: 15; d_gene: .; v_gene: TRBV3-1/TRBV3-2; j_gene: TRBJ1-1; abundance: .
CDR3aa: CASSLSASGRPLYNEQFF; CDR3nt: TGTGCCAGCAGTTTATCCGCAAGCGGGAGACCACTTTACAATGAGCAGTTCTTC; len: 18; d_gene: TRBD2; v_gene: TRBV27; j_gene: TRBJ2-1; abundance: .
CDR3aa: CASSNYEQYF; CDR3nt: TGTGCCAGCAGCAACTACGAGCAGTACTTC; len: 10; d_gene: .; v_gene: TRBV12-3/TRBV12-4; j_gene: TRBJ2-7; abundance: .
CDR3aa: CASSPRQEKPPEAFF; CDR3nt: TGTGCCAGCAGCCCGAGACAGGAAAAGCCCCCGGAAGCTTTCTTT; len: 15; d_gene: .; v_gene: TRBV9; j_gene: TRBJ1-1; abundance: .
CDR3aa: CASSLGGQIRSYGYTF; CDR3nt: TGTGCCAGCAGCTTAGGGGGACAGATCAGATCCTATGGCTACACCTTC; len: 16; d_gene: TRBD1; v_gene: TRBV7-2; j_gene: TRBJ1-2; abundance: .
CDR3aa: CAWSPYGGGKDQPQHF; CDR3nt: TGTGCCTGGAGTCCCTACGGGGGGGGGAAAGATCAGCCCCAGCATTTT; len: 16; d_gene: .; v_gene: TRBV30; j_gene: TRBJ1-5; abundance: once
CDR3aa: CASSRTGANYGYTF; CDR3nt: TGTGCCAGCAGTCGGACGGGGGCTAACTATGGCTACACCTTC; len: 14; d_gene: .; v_gene: TRBV27; j_gene: TRBJ1-2; abundance: .
CDR3aa: CASSGRGQAIAKNIQYF; CDR3nt: TGTGCCAGCAGCGGCCGGGGACAGGCAATAGCCAAAAACATTCAGTACTTC; len: 17; d_gene: TRBD1; v_gene: TRBV6-2/TRBV6-3; j_gene: TRBJ2-4; abundance: .
CDR3aa: CASSERDRGPEQFF; CDR3nt: TGTGCCAGCAGTGAAAGGGACAGGGGGCCTGAGCAGTTCTTC; len: 14; d_gene: TRBD1; v_gene: TRBV6-1; j_gene: TRBJ2-1; abundance: .
CDR3aa: CASSLKGDEAYEQYF; CDR3nt: TGTGCCAGCAGCTTAAAGGGGGACGAAGCCTACGAGCAGTACTTC; len: 15; d_gene: .; v_gene: TRBV7-2; j_gene: TRBJ2-7; abundance: .
CDR3aa: CASSTWTDSNQPQHF; CDR3nt: TGTGCCAGTAGTACCTGGACAGATAGCAATCAGCCCCAGCATTTT; len: 15; d_gene: .; v_gene: TRBV19; j_gene: TRBJ1-5; abundance: .
CDR3aa: CASRTGTGGNYGYTF; CDR3nt: TGCGCCAGCAGGACCGGGACGGGGGGTAACTATGGCTACACCTTC; len: 15; d_gene: .; v_gene: TRBV5-1; j_gene: TRBJ1-2; abundance: .
CDR3aa: CASSQAVNTEAFF; CDR3nt: TGCGCCAGCAGCCAAGCAGTGAACACTGAAGCTTTCTTT; len: 13; d_gene: .; v_gene: TRBV4-3; j_gene: TRBJ1-1; abundance: .
CDR3aa: CASSSARGGVEKLFF; CDR3nt: TGTGCCAGCAGCTCAGCCCGAGGAGGGGTTGAAAAACTGTTTTTT; len: 15; d_gene: .; v_gene: TRBV7-9; j_gene: TRBJ1-4; abundance: .
CDR3aa: CAWRSGNWYEQYF; CDR3nt: TGTGCCTGGAGAAGCGGGAACTGGTACGAGCAGTACTTC; len: 13; d_gene: TRBD2; v_gene: TRBV30; j_gene: TRBJ2-7; abundance: .
CDR3aa: CASSPPYGDSQYQETQYF; CDR3nt: TGTGCCAGCTCACCACCGTACGGGGACAGTCAGTACCAAGAGACCCAGTACTTC; len: 18; d_gene: TRBD1; v_gene: TRBV18; j_gene: TRBJ2-5; abundance: .
CDR3aa: CASSRQYQETQYF; CDR3nt: TGTGCCAGCAGTCGACAGTACCAAGAGACCCAGTACTTC; len: 13; d_gene: .; v_gene: TRBV16; j_gene: TRBJ2-5; abundance: few
CDR3aa: CASSIVSTPGNTIYF; CDR3nt: TGTGCCAGTAGTATAGTATCGACACCTGGAAACACCATATATTTT; len: 15; d_gene: .; v_gene: TRBV19; j_gene: TRBJ1-3; abundance: once
CDR3aa: CAWADRPRRYTF; CDR3nt: TGTGCCTGGGCGGACAGGCCAAGGCGCTACACCTTC; len: 12; d_gene: TRBD1; v_gene: TRBV30; j_gene: TRBJ1-2; abundance: .
CDR3aa: CSVQTGGSYGYTF; CDR3nt: TGCAGCGTTCAGACAGGGGGGAGCTATGGCTACACCTTC; len: 13; d_gene: TRBD1; v_gene: TRBV29-1; j_gene: TRBJ1-2; abundance: .
CDR3aa: CASSLETGYYGYTF; CDR3nt: TGTGCCAGCAGCTTAGAAACAGGGTACTATGGCTACACCTTC; len: 14; d_gene: .; v_gene: TRBV11-2; j_gene: TRBJ1-2; abundance: .
CDR3aa: CASSHLYQGAHGYTF; CDR3nt: TGCGCCAGCAGCCACCTATACCAGGGGGCGCACGGCTACACCTTC; len: 15; d_gene: TRBD1; v_gene: TRBV4-1; j_gene: TRBJ1-2; abundance: .
CDR3aa: CASSILSGRGGGYTQYF; CDR3nt: TGTGCCAGCAGCATCCTAAGCGGGCGGGGGGGCGGATATACGCAGTATTTT; len: 17; d_gene: TRBD2; v_gene: TRBV3-1/TRBV3-2; j_gene: TRBJ2-3; abundance: .
CDR3aa: CASSLSLDSNQPQHF; CDR3nt: TGTGCCAGCAGTTTATCCCTAGATAGCAATCAGCCCCAGCATTTT; len: 15; d_gene: .; v_gene: TRBV27; j_gene: TRBJ1-5; abundance: .
CDR3aa: CAISHQGFNQETQYF; CDR3nt: TGTGCCATCAGCCACCAGGGATTCAACCAAGAGACCCAGTACTTC; len: 15; d_gene: .; v_gene: TRBV10-3; j_gene: TRBJ2-5; abundance: .
CDR3aa: CASSFAGADTQYF; CDR3nt: TGTGCCAGCAGTTTTGCAGGGGCAGATACGCAGTATTTT; len: 13; d_gene: .; v_gene: TRBV12-3/TRBV12-4; j_gene: TRBJ2-3; abundance: .
CDR3aa: CASTNSPNYGYTF; CDR3nt: TGTGCCAGCACTAACAGCCCTAACTATGGCTACACCTTC; len: 13; d_gene: .; v_gene: TRBV7-3; j_gene: TRBJ1-2; abundance: .
CDR3aa: CASSQEPVGGYTF; CDR3nt: TGTGCCAGCAGCCAAGAACCCGTCGGTGGCTACACCTTC; len: 13; d_gene: .; v_gene: TRBV3-1/TRBV3-2; j_gene: TRBJ1-2; abundance: .
CDR3aa: CASSHGQLYEQYF; CDR3nt: TGTGCCAGCAGCCACGGACAGCTATACGAGCAGTACTTC; len: 13; d_gene: .; v_gene: TRBV6-1; j_gene: TRBJ2-7; abundance: .
CDR3aa: CASSILLQGIMDQPQHF; CDR3nt: TGTGCCAGTAGTATACTCCTACAGGGGATCATGGATCAGCCCCAGCATTTT; len: 17; d_gene: TRBD1; v_gene: TRBV19; j_gene: TRBJ1-5; abundance: .
CDR3aa: CASSLGQGSEQYF; CDR3nt: TGTGCCAGCAGCTTAGGACAGGGGAGTGAGCAGTACTTC; len: 13; d_gene: TRBD1; v_gene: TRBV13; j_gene: TRBJ2-7; abundance: .
CDR3aa: CASSLVVASDSAYGYTF; CDR3nt: TGTGCCAGCAGCTTGGTCGTGGCTTCAGACAGTGCCTATGGCTACACCTTC; len: 17; d_gene: .; v_gene: TRBV5-4; j_gene: TRBJ1-2; abundance: once
CDR3aa: CASSPLFTSANYEQYF; CDR3nt: TGTGCCAGCAGCCCGCTCTTTACTAGCGCCAACTACGAGCAGTACTTC; len: 16; d_gene: TRBD2; v_gene: TRBV5-6; j_gene: TRBJ2-7; abundance: .
CDR3aa: CASSTTGDNQPQHF; CDR3nt: TGTGCCAGCAGCACCACGGGGGACAATCAGCCCCAGCATTTT; len: 14; d_gene: .; v_gene: TRBV5-5; j_gene: TRBJ1-5; abundance: .
CDR3aa: CASSLVRLAGFYEQYF; CDR3nt: TGTGCCAGCAGCTTAGTCCGGTTGGCAGGGTTCTACGAGCAGTACTTC; len: 16; d_gene: .; v_gene: TRBV7-8; j_gene: TRBJ2-7; abundance: .
CDR3aa: CASSEKGRDGYTF; CDR3nt: TGTGCCAGCAGCGAAAAAGGCCGGGATGGCTACACCTTC; len: 13; d_gene: .; v_gene: TRBV3-1/TRBV3-2; j_gene: TRBJ1-2; abundance: .
CDR3aa: CASSPSSLSGSGIYGYTF; CDR3nt: TGTGCCAGCAGTCCCTCCTCCCTGTCGGGCAGCGGGATCTATGGCTACACCTTC; len: 18; d_gene: .; v_gene: TRBV6-6; j_gene: TRBJ1-2; abundance: .
CDR3aa: CASSQVGGNRDTEAFF; CDR3nt: TGCGCCAGCAGCCAAGTAGGTGGCAACCGGGACACTGAAGCTTTCTTT; len: 16; d_gene: .; v_gene: TRBV4-3; j_gene: TRBJ1-1; abundance: .
CDR3aa: CASSQDFTRGHGYTF; CDR3nt: TGCGCCAGCAGCCAAGATTTTACCAGGGGGCATGGCTACACCTTC; len: 15; d_gene: TRBD1; v_gene: TRBV4-1; j_gene: TRBJ1-2; abundance: .
CDR3aa: CATKEAGPPYEQYF; CDR3nt: TGTGCCACCAAAGAAGCGGGACCTCCCTACGAGCAGTACTTC; len: 14; d_gene: TRBD2; v_gene: TRBV19; j_gene: TRBJ2-7; abundance: once
CDR3aa: CASSPESSGRSEQYF; CDR3nt: TGTGCCAGCAGTCCAGAGTCCAGCGGGAGGAGCGAGCAGTACTTC; len: 15; d_gene: TRBD2; v_gene: TRBV3-1/TRBV3-2; j_gene: TRBJ2-7; abundance: .